What follows are 20 T cell receptor beta chains derived from one specimen sequenced in a study of identical twins. A single record per CDR3 protein comes from TCRdb applying MiXCR to the 5' RACE reads. The repertoire consists of fewer than 650,000 distinct CDR3 sequences, with 9.6% occurring once and the leading ten covering under 3%. These data are also associated with another study on yellow fever vaccine responses in identical twins.

Sample: PBMCs. These receptors were obtained from a woman younger than 35 in good health.

This clonotype was recorded at least ten times. The J gene is TRBJ2-1, the V gene TRBV5-1, with 13 nucleotides matching TRBD2. Germline CDR1 SGHRS, CDR2 YFSETQ. J was trimmed by 4 bases and V by 0 bases; bases with no gene match: 4. CDR3 length: 17 amino acids. For the CDR3, the DNA is TGCGCCAGCAGCTTGGGGACTAGCGGGGGCATATACAATGAGCAGTTCTTC. This gives the protein CASSLGTSGGIYNEQFF.

This clonotype was picked up a small number of times. The gene calls are TRBV29-1 and TRBJ2-5; 10 positions agree with TRBD1. Trimming cost V 1 base and J 3 bases; bases outside gene matches: 8. CDR1 is SQVTM, CDR2 ANQGSEA, per germline. The CDR3 loop spans 16 amino acids. The CDR3 region is CSVEAYPGTGEETQYF. CDR3 DNA: TGCAGCGTTGAAGCGTACCCCGGGACAGGGGAAGAGACCCAGTACTTC.

The chain couples TRBV7-6 to TRBJ2-1; tentative D call: TRBD1 (6 bases). This CDR3 region has 15 residues. The germline CDR1 and CDR2 sequences are SGHVS and FNYEAQ. Trimming pared 4 bases from V and 2 bases from J, leaving 12 bases between. The CDR3 reads CASSWATGTYNEQFF. CDR3 DNA: TGTGCCAGCAGCTGGGCCACAGGGACCTACAATGAGCAGTTCTTC.

The chain links TRBV6-2 or TRBV6-3 to TRBJ2-5, with 12 bases lining up with TRBD2. Germline V lookup: CDR1 MNHEY, CDR2 SVGEGT. V shed 7 bases, J shed 4 bases, and the junction held 4 bases outside the gene matches. CDR3 length: 14 residues. The CDR3 DNA follows: TGTGCCAGCAACTCACTAGCGGGAGGAGAGACCCAGTACTTC. Translation gives CASNSLAGGETQYF.

This clonotype was recorded many times. The rearrangement links TRBV21-1 to TRBJ2-5; TRBD2 is the table's D call and was not checked against the DNA. TRBV21-1 is a pseudogene segment. This CDR3 is 16 amino acids long. Here the CDR3 reads CASSNRRLGPKQTQYF. CDR3 DNA sequence: TGTGCCAGCAGCAATAGGAGGTTGGGCCCTAAACAGACCCAGTACTTC.

This clonotype was seen only a few times. The chain combines TRBV12-3 or TRBV12-4 with TRBJ2-3, with D perhaps matching TRBD1 (7 bases). V dropped 7 bases and J dropped 0 bases, with 14 bases sitting between them. CDR3 length: 15 amino acids. CDR3 sequence reads: CASTGGQSSTDTQYF. CDR3 DNA sequence: TGTGCCAGCACCGGGGGACAGTCAAGCACAGATACGCAGTATTTT.

At least ten counts were recorded for this clonotype. The chain links TRBV5-5 to TRBJ2-7, with D possibly matching TRBD2 (7 bases). Germline CDR1 and CDR2: SGHKS and YYEKEE (reference sequence). This CDR3 is 18 amino acids long. Trimming took off 4 bases at V and 0 bases at J, with 23 bases between the two ends. CDR3 sequence: CASSTRGGVGGSSYEQYF. In nucleotides, the CDR3 is TGTGCCAGCAGCACCCGAGGGGGGGTCGGGGGAAGCTCCTACGAGCAGTACTTC. The full variable domain, completed using reference TRBV5-5 and TRBJ2-7, is DAGVTQSPTHLIKTRGQQVTLRCSPISGHKSVSWYQQVLGQGPQFIFQYYEKEERGRGNFPDRFSARQFPNYSSELNVNALLLGDSALYLCASSTRGGVGGSSYEQYFGPGTRLTVT.

This clonotype was seen a few times. The chain joins TRBV2 to TRBJ2-5; 11 positions agree with TRBD2. The CDR3 is 22 residues long. Trimming took 4 bases from V and 5 from J; bases not matched to a gene: 27. CDR1 and CDR2 (germline): SNHLY, FYNNEI. The CDR3 DNA is TGTGCCAGCAGTGCGGAGGACAGGGGCCGTCCTCATAGCGGGAGGGCCCCGGAGACCCAGTACTTC. Amino acid sequence: CASSAEDRGRPHSGRAPETQYF.

This rearrangement joins TRBV10-3 to TRBJ2-3; 8 positions match TRBD1. Germline V CDR1 and CDR2: ENHRY, SYGVKD. The length of the CDR3 is 16 residues. Trimming cost V 10 bases and J 0 bases; bases outside gene matches: 12. CDR3 residues: CATAAATGDSTDTQYF. The CDR3 DNA reads TGTGCCACCGCGGCCGCGACAGGGGATAGCACAGATACGCAGTATTTT.

The gene calls are TRBV20-1 and TRBJ2-3; the match to TRBD2 covers 9 bases. This CDR3 region has 15 residues. From germline, CDR1 is DFQATT and CDR2 SNEGSKA (reference sequence). V lost 5 bases to trimming and J lost 2 bases; unmatched junction nucleotides: 8. CDR3 nucleotide sequence: TGCAGTGCTGTCTTTGGCGGGAGGGCCACAGATACGCAGTATTTT. Protein: CSAVFGGRATDTQYF.

The rearrangement joins TRBV12-3 or TRBV12-4 to TRBJ2-5, with 8 bases lining up with TRBD2. The V and J ends lost 8 bases and 9 bases, in that order; junction bases with no gene match: 14. The CDR3 is made up of 14 amino acids. CDR3 amino acids: CASGLRGAGESQYF. Here the CDR3 DNA reads TGTGCCAGCGGGTTGCGGGGGGCCGGGGAGTCCCAGTACTTC.

Comments on this clonotype: This may be a read error: a much more frequent sequence differs by one nucleotide. The V and J genes are TRBV12-3 or TRBV12-4 and TRBJ2-7; 8 bases agree with TRBD2. The CDR3 loop spans 13 amino acids. V was clipped by 0 bases and J by 7 bases; unmatched bases: 2. Here the CDR3 DNA reads TGTGCCAGCAGTTTAGCCAGACTAGCGGAGCAGTACTTC. Its protein product is CASSLARLAEQYF.

This clonotype was observed at least ten times. The chain couples TRBV6-2 or TRBV6-3 to TRBJ2-3; the D gene is possibly TRBD2 (6 bases). The CDR3 extends over 12 amino acids. V dropped 8 bases and J dropped 3 bases, with 9 bases sitting between them. Germline CDR1 and CDR2: MNHEY and SVGEGT. CDR3 sequence (DNA): TGTGCCAGCGCGGCGGGAACAGATACGCAGTATTTT. It specifies CASAAGTDTQYF.

Many counts were recorded for this clonotype. The chain carries TRBV3-1 and TRBJ1-3, with TRBD1 as a possible D gene (5 bases). Germline CDR1 reads LGHDT; CDR2 reads YNNKEL (reference sequence). This CDR3 is built from 16 residues. Between the trimmed V and J ends, which lost 1 base and 0 bases, there was a span of 10 bases. This CDR3 reads CASSQGSGGSGNTIYF. The CDR3 DNA is TGTGCCAGCAGCCAAGGGTCCGGGGGCTCTGGAAACACCATATATTTT.

This clonotype was observed a handful of times. The chain carries TRBV7-3 and TRBJ1-1; no clear D gene. The CDR3 has 13 residues. V lost 1 base to trimming and J lost 4 bases, with 7 bases between them. From germline, CDR1 is SGHTA and CDR2 FQGTGA. As DNA, the CDR3 is TGTGCCAGCAGCTTAAGCCAGAGCACTGAAGCTTTCTTT. Amino acid sequence: CASSLSQSTEAFF.

This clonotype was seen at least ten times. The CDR3 region has the DNA TGTGCCAGCAACCCACAGGGTTGGAGGGGTGGCAATCAGCCCCAGCATTTT. It is translated as CASNPQGWRGGNQPQHF. The chain carries TRBV12-3 or TRBV12-4 and TRBJ1-5; D is possibly TRBD1 (6 bases). V was clipped by 7 bases and J by 2 bases, with 21 bases between them. This CDR3 is 17 amino acids long.

Notes on this clonotype: Being one base from a much bigger clone, this may be a read error. The DNA for the CDR3 is TGTGCCAGCAGCTTTTGTTTCAACTATGGCTACACCTTC. Protein: CASSFCFNYGYTF. This chain uses TRBV7-9 with TRBJ1-2, with D uncertain. The V gene's germline CDR1 is SEHNR and CDR2 FQNEAQ (reference sequence). This CDR3 region has 13 residues. The V end was cut by 3 bases, the J end by 2 bases, with 7 bases between.

CDR3 nucleotides: TGTGCCAGCAGCGTAGCAGGCCTTGGTGGCTACACCTTC. The encoded protein is CASSVAGLGGYTF. The rearrangement uses TRBV9 and TRBJ1-2, with unresolved D. The CDR3 sequence is 13 residues long. Germline assignment: CDR1 SGDLS and CDR2 YYNGEE. The V end lost 0 bases, the J end lost 7 bases, and 10 bases lay between the germline ends.

The CDR3 DNA sequence: TGTGCCAGCAGCCAAAGAAAGGGGGGGGAGACCCAGTACTTC. As protein: CASSQRKGGETQYF. The V call is TRBV3-1, the J call TRBJ2-5, with D possibly TRBD2 on 7 matching bases. Germline V gene lookup returns CDR1 LGHDT and CDR2 YNNKEL (reference sequence). The CDR3 extends over 14 amino acids. Trimming left V 2 bases short and J 5 bases short, with 12 bases between.

The V gene is TRBV25-1, the J gene TRBJ2-2; 7 nucleotides match TRBD1. Germline CDR1 is MGHDK and CDR2 is SYGVNS. Germline trimming cut 3 bases from V and 1 base from J; bases unmatched to any gene: 5. The CDR3 length is 16 residues. The CDR3 nucleotides are TGTGCCAGCAGTGACACCCGGACAGGGAACACCGGGGAGCTGTTTTTT. The encoded protein is CASSDTRTGNTGELFF.